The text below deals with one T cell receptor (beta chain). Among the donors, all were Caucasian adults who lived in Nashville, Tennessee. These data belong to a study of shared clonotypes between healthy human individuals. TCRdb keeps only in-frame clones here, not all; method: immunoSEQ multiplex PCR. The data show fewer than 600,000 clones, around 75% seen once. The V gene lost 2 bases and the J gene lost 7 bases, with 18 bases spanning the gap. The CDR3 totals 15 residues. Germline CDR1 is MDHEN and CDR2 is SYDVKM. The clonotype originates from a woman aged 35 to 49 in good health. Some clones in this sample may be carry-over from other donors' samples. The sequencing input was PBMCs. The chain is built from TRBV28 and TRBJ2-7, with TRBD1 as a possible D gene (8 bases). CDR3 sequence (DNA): TGTGCCAGCAGTTTAGGTTCCGGACAGGGAGGGGAGCAGTACTTC. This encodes CASSLGSGQGGEQYF.